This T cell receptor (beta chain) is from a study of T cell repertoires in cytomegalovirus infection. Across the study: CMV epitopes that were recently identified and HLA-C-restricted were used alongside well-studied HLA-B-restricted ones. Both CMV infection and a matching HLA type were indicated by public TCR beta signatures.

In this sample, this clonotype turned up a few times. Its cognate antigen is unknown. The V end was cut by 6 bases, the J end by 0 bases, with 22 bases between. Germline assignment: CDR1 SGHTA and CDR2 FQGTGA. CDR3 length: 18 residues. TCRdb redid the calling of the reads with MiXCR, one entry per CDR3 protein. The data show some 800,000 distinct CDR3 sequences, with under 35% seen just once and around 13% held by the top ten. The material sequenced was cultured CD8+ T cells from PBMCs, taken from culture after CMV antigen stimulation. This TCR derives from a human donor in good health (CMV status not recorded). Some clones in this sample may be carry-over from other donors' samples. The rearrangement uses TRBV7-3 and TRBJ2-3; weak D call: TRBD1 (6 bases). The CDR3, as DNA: TGTGCCAGCAGAGATTGGAAGGGGTATGGACAGAGCACAGATACGCAGTATTTT. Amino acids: CASRDWKGYGQSTDTQYF.